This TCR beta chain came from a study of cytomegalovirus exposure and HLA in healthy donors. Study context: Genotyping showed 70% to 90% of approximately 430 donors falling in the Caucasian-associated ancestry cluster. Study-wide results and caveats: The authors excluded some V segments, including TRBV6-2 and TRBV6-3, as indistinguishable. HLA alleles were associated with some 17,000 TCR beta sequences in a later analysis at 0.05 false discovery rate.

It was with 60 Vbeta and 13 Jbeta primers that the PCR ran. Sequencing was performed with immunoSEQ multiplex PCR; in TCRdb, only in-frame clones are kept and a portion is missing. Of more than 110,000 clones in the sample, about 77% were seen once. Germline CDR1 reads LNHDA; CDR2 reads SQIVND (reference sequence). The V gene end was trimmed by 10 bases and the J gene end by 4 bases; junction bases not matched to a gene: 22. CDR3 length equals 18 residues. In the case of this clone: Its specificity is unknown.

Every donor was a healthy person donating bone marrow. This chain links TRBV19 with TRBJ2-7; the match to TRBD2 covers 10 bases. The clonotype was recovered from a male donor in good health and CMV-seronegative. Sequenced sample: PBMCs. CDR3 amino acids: CATSPGLAQRQTTYEQYF. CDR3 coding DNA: TGTGCCACCTCACCGGGACTAGCGCAACGTCAGACAACTTACGAGCAGTACTTC.